A single sample gave rise to the 25 T cell receptor beta chains below, sequenced in a study of blood T cell repertoires in COVID-19. The method was immunoSEQ multiplex PCR; TCRdb's version includes in-frame clones alone and lacks a portion of them. The table has 450,000 to 500,000 clones, approximately 85% seen once. Sequenced material: peripheral blood. Receptors were obtained from a human donor in a cohort sampled during active COVID-19.

The chain's CDR3 is CASSLGGSRGGELFF. The CDR3, as DNA: TGTGCCAGCAGTCTGGGCGGGTCCCGAGGCGGGGAGCTGTTTTTT. The chain is built from TRBV7-3 and TRBJ2-2, with D maybe TRBD2 (5 bases). The germline V gene encodes CDR1 SGHTA and CDR2 FQGTGA. Trimming took off 6 bases at V and 7 bases at J, with 18 bases between the two ends. The CDR3 runs 15 residues.

The chain uses TRBV3-1 (or the pseudogene TRBV3-2) and TRBJ1-1; TRBD1 is a possible D gene (5 bases). V lost 0 bases and J lost 0, with 14 bases in between. CDR3 length equals 17 residues. Germline lookup yields CDR1 LGHDT and CDR2 YNNKEL (reference sequence). The CDR3 reads CASSQEIVGEVNTEAFF. The CDR3 nucleotides are TGTGCCAGCAGCCAAGAAATTGTGGGGGAGGTGAACACTGAAGCTTTCTTT.

This chain joins TRBV6-5 and TRBJ1-2, with D unclear. The CDR3 runs to 13 residues. Germline V CDR1 and CDR2: MNHEY, SVGAGI. V was clipped by 5 bases and J by 2 bases, with 9 bases between them. The CDR3 region has the DNA TGTGCCAGCAGTCCAGGTCCAAACTATGGCTACACCTTC. Its translation: CASSPGPNYGYTF.

This clone was seen more than once but under ten times. This chain uses TRBV10-3 with TRBJ2-3; 14 nucleotides agree with TRBD2. The junction had 2 bases not matched to a gene; V was cut back by 5 bases and J by 1 base. The CDR3 spans 16 residues. The germline gives CDR1 ENHRY, CDR2 SYGVKD. The CDR3 loop reads CAISSGLAGGTDTQYF. The DNA of the CDR3 is TGTGCCATCAGTTCGGGACTAGCGGGAGGCACAGATACGCAGTATTTT.

The chain couples TRBV4-2 to TRBJ1-2; D unresolved. Between the trimmed V and J ends, which lost 0 bases and 8 bases, there was a span of 13 bases. This CDR3 comprises 14 residues. Per germline, CDR1 LGHNA and CDR2 YNFKEQ. CDR3 amino acids: CASSQDTAGRGYTF. CDR3 in DNA: TGTGCCAGCAGCCAAGATACAGCAGGTCGGGGCTACACCTTC.

The V call is TRBV6-5, the J call TRBJ1-1; the D is unclear. V lost 7 bases and J 1 base, leaving 10 bases between the germline ends. The CDR3 length is 13 residues. CDR1 is MNHEY and CDR2 is SVGAGI in the germline V gene. The chain's CDR3 is CASKWQENTEAFF. The CDR3 DNA follows: TGTGCCAGCAAGTGGCAGGAGAACACTGAAGCTTTCTTT.

The V call is TRBV5-8, the J call TRBJ2-3; 7 bases are shared with TRBD2. V was clipped by 4 bases and J by 4 bases; unmatched bases: 12. The CDR3 contains 16 residues. The germline gives CDR1 SGHTS, CDR2 YDEGEE. The chain's CDR3 is CASSPIRGGSADTQYF. CDR3 bases: TGTGCCAGCAGCCCGATAAGGGGCGGGAGCGCAGATACGCAGTATTTT.

This chain uses TRBV5-5 with TRBJ2-1, with 13 nucleotides matching TRBD2. CDR3 length: 18 amino acids. Germline-derived CDR1 and CDR2 are SGHKS and YYEKEE (reference sequence). V lost 0 bases and J lost 7; bases outside the gene matches: 10. CDR3 region: CASSLALGLAGSTNEQFF. The CDR3 bases are TGTGCCAGCAGCTTGGCCTTGGGACTAGCGGGATCCACGAATGAGCAGTTCTTC.

The chain has TRBV11-2 and TRBJ1-1; 12 bases line up with TRBD1. CDR3 length: 15 amino acids. J gave up 5 bases and V 5 bases, and 6 bases lay outside the gene matches. Per germline, CDR1 SGHAT and CDR2 FQNNGV. CDR3 residues: CASSPGTGGPTEAFF. The CDR3 bases are TGTGCCAGCAGCCCGGGGACAGGGGGCCCAACTGAAGCTTTCTTT.

The chain carries TRBV6-5 and TRBJ2-5; TRBD2 matches 7 bases. The germline CDR1 and CDR2 sequences are MNHEY and SVGAGI. V gave up 7 bases and J gave up 5 bases; unmatched junction bases: 10. There are 14 residues in the CDR3. The CDR3 protein is CASTELAKGETQYF. DNA for the CDR3: TGTGCCAGCACAGAACTAGCGAAGGGCGAGACCCAGTACTTC.

The chain couples TRBV5-1 to TRBJ2-3, with 9 bases identical to TRBD1. Trimming cost V 4 bases and J 0 bases; bases outside gene matches: 6. The CDR3 has 16 amino acids. Per germline, CDR1 SGHRS and CDR2 YFSETQ. The CDR3 is CASSQGTGTSTDTQYF. The CDR3, as DNA: TGCGCCAGCAGCCAGGGGACAGGGACTAGCACAGATACGCAGTATTTT.

The rearrangement links TRBV5-1 to TRBJ2-3, with 8 bases fitting TRBD2. The germline V gene has CDR1 SGHRS and CDR2 YFSETQ. The CDR3 is 14 amino acids. Losses at the gene ends were 0 bases for V and 9 bases for J; bases not matched to a gene: 6. CDR3 nucleotide sequence: TGCGCCAGCAGCTTGGTTACTAGCGGCCCAACGCAGTATTTT. Its translation is CASSLVTSGPTQYF.

This chain connects TRBV7-2 to TRBJ2-5; the match to TRBD2 covers 10 bases. Germline V gene data show CDR1 as SGHTA and CDR2 as FQGNSA. V gave up 6 bases and J gave up 4 bases; unmatched junction bases: 2. The CDR3 is 13 amino acids. The CDR3 here is CASSGTSVETQYF. The DNA of the CDR3 is TGTGCCAGCAGTGGGACTAGCGTAGAGACCCAGTACTTC. The full variable domain, in which reference TRBV7-2 and TRBJ2-5 provide the parts outside the CDR3, is GAGVSQSPSNKVTEKGKDVELRCDPISGHTALYWYRQSLGQGLEFLIYFQGNSAPDKSGLPSDRFSAERTGGSVSTLTIQRTQQEDSAVYLCASSGTSVETQYFGPGTRLLVL.

Concerning this clone itself: The same CDR3 also results from other DNA sequences found in this sample. The rearrangement joins TRBV5-5 to TRBJ2-2; 9 bases are a match to TRBD2. Germline V gives CDR1 SGHKS, CDR2 YYEKEE (reference sequence). This CDR3 is built from 17 residues. The V and J ends lost 0 bases and 2 bases, in that order; junction bases with no gene match: 5. In DNA, the CDR3 is TGTGCCAGCAGCTTGGGTCTAGCGGGACGAAACACCGGGGAGCTGTTTTTT. Translating it yields CASSLGLAGRNTGELFF. Based on the CDR3 plus reference TRBV5-5 and TRBJ2-2, the full variable domain is DAGVTQSPTHLIKTRGQQVTLRCSPISGHKSVSWYQQVLGQGPQFIFQYYEKEERGRGNFPDRFSARQFPNYSSELNVNALLLGDSALYLCASSLGLAGRNTGELFFGEGSRLTVL.

The chain is built from TRBV3-1 (or the pseudogene TRBV3-2) and TRBJ1-2; 7 bases line up with TRBD1. This CDR3 spans 13 amino acids. J gave up 8 bases and V 5 bases, and 8 bases lay outside the gene matches. CDR1 LGHDT and CDR2 YNNKEL come from the germline V gene (reference sequence). The CDR3 region has the DNA TGTGCCAGCAGCGCACAGGGGTCTATAGGCTACACCTTC. Protein: CASSAQGSIGYTF.

In DNA form, the CDR3 reads TGCGCCAGCAGCGGAGGTGGGGTGCTACGCGGGAGGCCCAATGAGCAGTTCTTC. Translation: CASSGGGVLRGRPNEQFF. This chain links TRBV5-1 with TRBJ2-1; 8 bases are shared with TRBD2. The V gene end was trimmed by 4 bases and the J gene end by 6 bases; junction bases not matched to a gene: 18. The CDR3 is 18 amino acids. Germline V gene data show CDR1 as SGHRS and CDR2 as YFSETQ.

This clone appeared a single time. The V and J genes are TRBV7-2 and TRBJ2-5; 13 nucleotides line up with TRBD2. J lost 4 bases, V lost 1 base, and 9 bases had no gene match. Per the germline V gene, CDR1 is SGHTA and CDR2 is FQGNSA. CDR3 length: 18 amino acids. As DNA, the CDR3 is TGTGCCAGCAGCTTAGGGGGCCGGACTAGCGGGAGAGGAGAGACCCAGTACTTC. Translating gives CASSLGGRTSGRGETQYF.

V gene TRBV7-8 combines with J gene TRBJ2-3; 7 bases align to TRBD2. The V gene end was trimmed by 4 bases and the J gene end by 4 bases; junction bases not matched to a gene: 5. Looked up from germline, CDR1 is SGHVS and CDR2 is FQNEAQ. This CDR3 is 14 amino acids long. CDR3 sequence (DNA): TGTGCCAGCAGCTCAGGGAGGGCTGCAGATACGCAGTATTTT. Its translation: CASSSGRAADTQYF.

The chain employs TRBV28 and TRBJ2-7; TRBD1 might be the D (5 bases). CDR3 length: 15 residues. Germline V gives CDR1 MDHEN, CDR2 SYDVKM. V was pared by 2 bases and J by 5 bases, with 16 bases between. Here the CDR3 DNA reads TGTGCCAGCAGTTTAGGTGGCAGGGCTAAGCACGAGCAGTACTTC. Its protein is CASSLGGRAKHEQYF.

The chain couples TRBV4-2 to TRBJ2-1; 7 bases are a match to TRBD2. V lost 1 base and J lost 2; bases outside the gene matches: 5. This CDR3 has 16 residues. Looked up from germline, CDR1 is LGHNA and CDR2 is YNFKEQ. Here the CDR3 DNA reads TGTGCCAGCAGCCAAGGGAGCGGGATCCCCTACAATGAGCAGTTCTTC. Encoded protein: CASSQGSGIPYNEQFF.

This rearrangement joins TRBV7-8 to TRBJ2-7; no clear D gene. Between the trimmed V and J ends, which lost 5 bases and 4 bases, there was a span of 9 bases. The germline V gene has CDR1 SGHVS and CDR2 FQNEAQ. This CDR3 has 12 amino acids. The CDR3 DNA reads TGTGCCAGCAGCCCTCAGGAATACGAGCAGTACTTC. Amino acid sequence: CASSPQEYEQYF.

This chain uses TRBV3-1 (or the pseudogene TRBV3-2) with TRBJ2-2; the D is unclear. Germline V lookup: CDR1 LGHDT, CDR2 YNNKEL (reference sequence). The CDR3 sequence is 14 residues long. Trimming took off 1 base at V and 5 bases at J, with 8 bases between the two ends. In DNA form, the CDR3 reads TGTGCCAGCAGCCAAGCGGCGGTTACCGGGGAGCTGTTTTTT. Its translation: CASSQAAVTGELFF.

The chain uses TRBV7-2 and TRBJ2-3; D not certain. The V end was cut by 5 bases, the J end by 2 bases, with 5 bases between. Germline loops: CDR1 SGHTA, CDR2 FQGNSA. The CDR3 is made up of 12 amino acids. Here the CDR3 reads CASSRPTDTQYF. CDR3 bases: TGTGCCAGCAGCCGTCCCACAGATACGCAGTATTTT.

This clone appeared a single time. CDR3: CASSTTDSNYGYTF. DNA of the CDR3: TGTGCCAGCAGCACCACCGACTCTAACTATGGCTACACCTTC. The chain recombines TRBV6-5 with TRBJ1-2; D uncertain. V was pared by 6 bases and J by 0 bases, with 11 bases between. Germline values: CDR1 MNHEY, CDR2 SVGAGI. This CDR3 spans 14 amino acids.

The chain employs TRBV7-2 and TRBJ1-2; D unclear. The CDR3 spans 14 residues. Germline V lookup: CDR1 SGHTA, CDR2 FQGNSA. Trimming cost V 1 base and J 7 bases, with 13 bases left between them. Here the CDR3 reads CASSLDYMVAGYTF. The CDR3 region has the DNA TGTGCCAGCAGCTTAGATTACATGGTGGCTGGCTACACCTTC.